These 22 T cell receptor beta chains were sequenced from one sample in a study of T cell changes during pregnancy in multiple sclerosis. Repertoires were generated with immunoSEQ multiplex PCR, while TCRdb's copy carries only in-frame clones and drops some. The sample contains almost 95,000 clones, more than 85% of which appear only once. Sequencing was performed on peripheral blood, taken in the first trimester of pregnancy. These receptors were collected from a female donor with multiple sclerosis, enrolled in a pregnancy study.

CDR3 protein: CASSGHSAAFF. The CDR3 DNA reads as TGTGCCAGCAGTGGACATAGTGCGGCTTTCTTT. This chain links TRBV6-1 with TRBJ1-1, with no clear D. Germline values: CDR1 MNHNS, CDR2 SASEGT. V was trimmed by 4 bases and J by 11 bases, leaving 11 bases between them. This CDR3 is 11 amino acids long.

This clone was recorded only once. The chain carries TRBV9 and TRBJ2-3, with TRBD1 as a possible D gene (6 bases). The CDR3 spans 15 residues. Per germline, CDR1 SGDLS and CDR2 YYNGEE. The V end lost 0 bases, the J end lost 5 bases, and 13 bases lay between the germline ends. The CDR3 is CASSVAHRVIDTQYF. The CDR3 nucleotides are TGTGCCAGCAGCGTAGCCCACAGGGTAATAGATACGCAGTATTTT.

The V gene is TRBV27, the J gene TRBJ2-3; 7 nucleotides match TRBD2. Unmatched junction bases numbered 5, after V lost 6 bases and J lost 2 bases. Germline V lookup: CDR1 MNHEY, CDR2 SMNVEV (reference sequence). There are 14 residues in the CDR3. The CDR3 sequence is CASSLGGYTDTQYF. Here the CDR3 DNA reads TGTGCCAGCAGCCTCGGGGGGTACACAGATACGCAGTATTTT.

This sequence joins TRBV7-9 and TRBJ2-2, with 7 positions matching TRBD2. The V segment lost 2 bases and the J segment 4 bases; nucleotides outside the gene matches: 7. CDR1 is SEHNR and CDR2 is FQNEAQ in the germline V gene (reference sequence). The CDR3 is made up of 16 amino acids. CDR3 in amino acids: CASSLKAGAGTGELFF. CDR3 bases: TGTGCCAGCAGCTTAAAGGCGGGAGCGGGCACCGGGGAGCTGTTTTTT.

This clone was picked up a small number of times. This chain connects TRBV29-1 to TRBJ1-1, with D perhaps TRBD1 (5 bases). The germline V and J ends were trimmed by 4 bases and 10 bases, with 22 bases remaining between them. The germline V gene encodes CDR1 SQVTM and CDR2 ANQGSEA. The CDR3 length is 14 residues. CDR3 region: CSVGRDSGRGGAFF. Written as DNA, the CDR3 is TGCAGCGTTGGACGGGACTCGGGCCGGGGTGGAGCTTTCTTT.

The gene calls are TRBV19 and TRBJ1-1; TRBD1 aligns across 7 bases. This CDR3 has 14 residues. Germline CDR1 reads LNHDA; CDR2 reads SQIVND (reference sequence). V lost 3 bases and J lost 1; bases outside the gene matches: 2. CDR3 nucleotides: TGTGCCAGTAGTATTAACAGGGGGAACACTGAAGCTTTCTTT. Its protein is CASSINRGNTEAFF.

This chain links TRBV7-9 with TRBJ2-7; 12 nucleotides align to TRBD2. The CDR3 covers 16 residues. The J segment lost 1 base and the V segment lost 5 bases, leaving 6 bases of the junction unmatched. Germline V gene sequence: CDR1 SEHNR, CDR2 FQNEAQ (reference sequence). The CDR3 region has the DNA TGTGCCAGCAGCCCTCGACTAGCGGGAGTTTCCTACGAGCAGTACTTC. Protein sequence: CASSPRLAGVSYEQYF.

V usage is TRBV28 and J usage is TRBJ2-7; 9 positions agree with TRBD2. The CDR3 extends over 15 amino acids. Germline lookup yields CDR1 MDHEN and CDR2 SYDVKM. Germline trimming cut 3 bases from V and 3 bases from J; bases unmatched to any gene: 6. The CDR3 DNA is TGTGCCAGCAGTTTTACGGCGGGAGGGAGCTACGAGCAGTACTTC. Translated, it gives CASSFTAGGSYEQYF.

The chain links TRBV9 to TRBJ2-1, with TRBD1 identical over 8 bases. The V segment lost 1 base and the J segment 3 bases; nucleotides outside the gene matches: 6. The CDR3 contains 16 residues. The germline CDR1 and CDR2 sequences are SGDLS and YYNGEE. CDR3 DNA sequence: TGTGCCAGCAGCGTATTCCCGACAGGGGACTACAATGAGCAGTTCTTC. This encodes CASSVFPTGDYNEQFF.

This sequence joins TRBV28 and TRBJ1-1, with D possibly matching TRBD1 (6 bases). Trimming pared 6 bases from V and 5 bases from J, leaving 16 bases between. From germline, CDR1 is MDHEN and CDR2 SYDVKM. CDR3 length: 14 residues. The CDR3 loop is CASRRPAGETEAFF. The CDR3 nucleotides are TGTGCCAGCAGGCGCCCCGCAGGGGAAACTGAAGCTTTCTTT.

As DNA, the CDR3 is TGTGCCAGCAGCCTATGGACAGGCCCTCTGAGCTCTGGAAACACCATATATTTT. Protein: CASSLWTGPLSSGNTIYF. The V and J genes are TRBV14 and TRBJ1-3, with TRBD1 matching over 7 bases. Germline V gives CDR1 SGHDN, CDR2 FVKESK. The ends lost 4 bases at V and 0 bases at J; junction bases unmatched: 12. There are 18 residues in the CDR3. The entire variable domain, with the rest obtained from reference TRBV14 and TRBJ1-3, is as follows: EAGVTQFPSHSVIEKGQTVTLRCDPISGHDNLYWYRRVMGKEIKFLLHFVKESKQDESGMPNNRFLAERTGGTYSTLKVQPAELEDSGVYFCASSLWTGPLSSGNTIYFGEGSWLTVV.

The chain's CDR3 is CASSWDRGLGGELFF. The CDR3 DNA reads as TGCGCCAGCAGCTGGGACAGGGGGCTAGGCGGGGAGCTGTTTTTT. The J gene is TRBJ2-2, the V gene TRBV5-1; TRBD1 matches 12 bases. The CDR3 runs 15 residues. J lost 7 bases, V lost 3 bases, and 4 bases had no gene match. Germline V gene lookup returns CDR1 SGHRS and CDR2 YFSETQ.

The J gene is TRBJ2-1, the V gene TRBV9, with 8 bases fitting TRBD1. Unmatched junction bases numbered 4, after V lost 0 bases and J lost 5 bases. The CDR3 extends over 15 amino acids. Germline V gene data show CDR1 as SGDLS and CDR2 as YYNGEE. DNA for the CDR3: TGTGCCAGCAGCGTAGGGGACAGGACAAACAATGAGCAGTTCTTC. Its translation: CASSVGDRTNNEQFF.

The chain carries TRBV4-3 and TRBJ2-5, with TRBD2 matching over 7 bases. The germline V gene encodes CDR1 LGHNA and CDR2 YSLEER. The CDR3 covers 16 residues. Unmatched junction bases numbered 4, after V lost 0 bases and J lost 0 bases. The CDR3 here is CASSQDPSGNQETQYF. The CDR3 DNA sequence: TGCGCCAGCAGCCAAGACCCTAGCGGAAACCAAGAGACCCAGTACTTC.

This chain connects TRBV4-2 to TRBJ2-2; TRBD1 matches at 9 bases. The CDR3 is made up of 16 amino acids. V lost 1 base to trimming and J lost 2 bases; unmatched junction nucleotides: 2. Germline CDR1 and CDR2: LGHNA and YNFKEQ. CDR3: CASSQGTGGNTGELFF. Written as DNA, the CDR3 is TGTGCCAGCAGCCAAGGCACAGGGGGCAACACCGGGGAGCTGTTTTTT.

The rearrangement uses TRBV6-5 and TRBJ2-4; 8 bases align to TRBD1. The length of the CDR3 is 14 residues. In germline, CDR1 is MNHEY, CDR2 SVGAGI. V lost 5 bases and J lost 9; bases outside the gene matches: 9. The CDR3 nucleotides read TGTGCCAGCAGTCCGACAGGGGTGGGGGGCATTCAGTACTTC. It yields the protein CASSPTGVGGIQYF.

The chain uses TRBV19 and TRBJ2-7; the match to TRBD1 covers 9 bases. CDR3 length: 15 amino acids. Germline assignment: CDR1 LNHDA and CDR2 SQIVND (reference sequence). With 5 bases clipped from V and 4 bases from J, the junction kept 9 bases outside the gene matches. The CDR3 here is CASSLPGQGLYEQYF. CDR3 DNA sequence: TGTGCCAGTAGTTTGCCGGGACAGGGTCTTTACGAGCAGTACTTC.

This chain uses TRBV15 with TRBJ2-3; 12 nucleotides align to TRBD2. Trimming at V came to 1 base and at J to 0 bases, leaving 5 bases not matched to a gene. This CDR3 comprises 18 residues. Germline V gene sequence: CDR1 LNHNV, CDR2 YYDKDF (reference sequence). The CDR3 DNA reads as TGTGCCACCAGCAGAGGAATCGGACTAGCGGGAAGCACAGATACGCAGTATTTT. Translated, it gives CATSRGIGLAGSTDTQYF.

The rearrangement uses TRBV27 and TRBJ1-2; TRBD1 agrees at 7 bases. Germline lookup yields CDR1 MNHEY and CDR2 SMNVEV (reference sequence). The V and J ends lost 5 bases and 6 bases, in that order; junction bases with no gene match: 6. The CDR3 sequence is 13 residues long. The CDR3 sequence: CASSAGQDHGYTF. CDR3 sequence (DNA): TGTGCCAGCAGTGCCGGACAGGACCATGGCTACACCTTC.

This rearrangement joins TRBV5-1 to TRBJ1-4; 11 bases match TRBD1. The CDR3 sequence is 17 residues long. Looked up from germline, CDR1 is SGHRS and CDR2 is YFSETQ. V lost 0 bases and J lost 8; bases outside the gene matches: 9. The CDR3 sequence: CASSLDWTGGLGEKLFF. As DNA, the CDR3 is TGCGCCAGCAGCTTGGATTGGACAGGGGGCTTAGGCGAAAAACTGTTTTTT.

This clone showed up just once. The chain is built from TRBV19 and TRBJ1-1; 8 bases are a match to TRBD1. The trim removed 7 bases at V and 3 bases at J, leaving 4 bases unmatched. The CDR3 runs to 13 residues. Germline V lookup: CDR1 LNHDA, CDR2 SQIVND (reference sequence). The CDR3 region has the DNA TGTGCCAGTACCACAGGGGGGGACACTGAAGCTTTCTTT. This codes for CASTTGGDTEAFF.

V gene TRBV15 combines with J gene TRBJ2-3, with D maybe TRBD1 (5 bases). Germline CDR1 reads LNHNV; CDR2 reads YYDKDF (reference sequence). Trimming removed 0 bases at V and 1 base at J, with 11 bases between. There are 16 residues in the CDR3. Here the CDR3 reads CATSRDQGIRTDTQYF. DNA for the CDR3: TGTGCCACCAGCAGAGATCAGGGCATTCGCACAGATACGCAGTATTTT. Based on the CDR3 plus reference TRBV15 and TRBJ2-3, the full variable domain is DAMVIQNPRYQVTQFGKPVTLSCSQTLNHNVMYWYQQKSSQAPKLLFHYYDKDFNNEADTPDNFQSRRPNTSFCFLDIRSPGLGDTAMYLCATSRDQGIRTDTQYFGPGTRLTVL.